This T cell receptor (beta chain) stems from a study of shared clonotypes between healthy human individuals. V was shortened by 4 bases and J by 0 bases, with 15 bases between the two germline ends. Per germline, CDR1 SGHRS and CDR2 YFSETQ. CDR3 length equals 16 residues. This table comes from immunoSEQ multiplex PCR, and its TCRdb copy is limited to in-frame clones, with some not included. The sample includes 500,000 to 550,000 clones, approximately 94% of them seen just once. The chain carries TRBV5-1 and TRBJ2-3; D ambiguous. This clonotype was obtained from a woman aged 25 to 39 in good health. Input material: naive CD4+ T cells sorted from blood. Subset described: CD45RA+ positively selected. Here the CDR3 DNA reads TGCGCCAGCAGCCCCTTGGGTTCCGTGAGCACAGATACGCAGTATTTT. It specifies CASSPLGSVSTDTQYF.